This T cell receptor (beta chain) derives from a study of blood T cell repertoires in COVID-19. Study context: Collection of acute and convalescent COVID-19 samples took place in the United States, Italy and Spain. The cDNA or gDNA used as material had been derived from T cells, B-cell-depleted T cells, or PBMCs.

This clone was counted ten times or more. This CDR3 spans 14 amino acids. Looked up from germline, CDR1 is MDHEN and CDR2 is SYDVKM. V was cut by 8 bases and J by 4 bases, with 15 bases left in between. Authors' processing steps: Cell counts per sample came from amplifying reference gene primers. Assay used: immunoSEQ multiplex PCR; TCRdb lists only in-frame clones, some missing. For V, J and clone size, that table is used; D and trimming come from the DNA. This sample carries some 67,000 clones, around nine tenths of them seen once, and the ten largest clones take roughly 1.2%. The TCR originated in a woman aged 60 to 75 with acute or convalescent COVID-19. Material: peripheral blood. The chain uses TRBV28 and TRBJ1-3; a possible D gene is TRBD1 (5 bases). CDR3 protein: CASSTDRQGNTIYF. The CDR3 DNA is TGTGCCAGCTCTACCGATCGACAGGGAAACACCATATATTTT.